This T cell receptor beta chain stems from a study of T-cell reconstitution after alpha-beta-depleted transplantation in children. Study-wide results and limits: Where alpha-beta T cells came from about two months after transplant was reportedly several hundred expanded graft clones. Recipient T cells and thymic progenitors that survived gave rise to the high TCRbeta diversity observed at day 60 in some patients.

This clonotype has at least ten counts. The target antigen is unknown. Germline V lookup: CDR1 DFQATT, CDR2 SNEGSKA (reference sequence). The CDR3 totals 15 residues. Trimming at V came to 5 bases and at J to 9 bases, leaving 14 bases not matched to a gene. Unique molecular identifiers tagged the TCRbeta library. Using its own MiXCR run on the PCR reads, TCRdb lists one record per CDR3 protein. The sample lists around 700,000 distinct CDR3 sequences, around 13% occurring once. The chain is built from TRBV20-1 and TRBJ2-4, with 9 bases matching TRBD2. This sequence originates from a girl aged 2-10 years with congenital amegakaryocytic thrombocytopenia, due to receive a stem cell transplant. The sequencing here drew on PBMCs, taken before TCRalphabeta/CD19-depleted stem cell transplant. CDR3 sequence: CSAGGASGTAGIQYF. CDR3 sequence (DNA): TGCAGTGCTGGGGGGGCTAGCGGGACCGCCGGCATTCAGTACTTC.